The 18 T cell receptor beta chains below come from one sample, sequenced in a study of T-cell memory formation after mild COVID-19. TCRdb re-called the 5' RACE reads with MiXCR, one entry per CDR3 protein. Here the sample spans about 270,000 distinct CDR3 sequences, roughly 18% being singletons. Sequencing was done on a sample of PBMCs or a T cell subset sorted from them (not recorded which). These receptors were taken from a man aged 18 to 30 who had mild COVID-19 (a few samples of this study predate the infection). Cell type and time point are not known.

V and J are TRBV12-3 or TRBV12-4 and TRBJ2-6; D is ambiguous. V lost 6 bases and J 2 bases, leaving 8 bases between the germline ends. The CDR3 runs to 14 residues. CDR3 sequence: CASRPRAGANVLTF. CDR3 in DNA: TGTGCCAGCAGGCCCCGAGCTGGGGCCAACGTCCTGACTTTC.

The chain couples TRBV29-1 to TRBJ1-2; D is ambiguous. The CDR3 loop spans 12 amino acids. V shed 7 bases and J shed 5 bases, with 14 bases lying between them. In germline, CDR1 is SQVTM, CDR2 ANQGSEA. The CDR3 sequence is CSGLGLGYGYTF. The CDR3 DNA reads as TGCAGCGGACTTGGGTTAGGGTATGGCTACACCTTC.

This clonotype came up a few times. V gene TRBV5-1 combines with J gene TRBJ2-1; TRBD1 aligns across 9 bases. This CDR3 has 18 amino acids. In germline, CDR1 is SGHRS, CDR2 YFSETQ. J gave up 4 bases and V 4 bases, and 15 bases lay outside the gene matches. CDR3 protein: CASSREQGAARGYNEQFF. The CDR3 DNA sequence: TGCGCCAGCAGCCGTGAACAGGGGGCCGCGAGAGGATACAATGAGCAGTTCTTC.

The J gene is TRBJ2-5, the V gene TRBV6-2 or TRBV6-3; TRBD2 matches 12 bases. The CDR3 has 17 residues. Unmatched junction bases numbered 7, after V lost 5 bases and J lost 0 bases. Per germline, CDR1 MNHEY and CDR2 SVGEGT. As DNA, the CDR3 is TGTGCCAGCAGTCGCGGACTAGCGGGGAGGTACCAAGAGACCCAGTACTTC. This codes for CASSRGLAGRYQETQYF.

This rearrangement joins TRBV19 to TRBJ1-1; a weak D match, TRBD1 (5 bases). The CDR3 is made up of 13 amino acids. V shed 7 bases and J shed 2 bases, with 11 bases lying between them. CDR1 and CDR2 from the germline V gene are LNHDA and SQIVND (reference sequence). DNA of the CDR3: TGTGCCAGTACGGACACCATTAACACTGAAGCTTTCTTT. Protein sequence: CASTDTINTEAFF. The full variable domain, with the rest looked up from reference TRBV19 and TRBJ1-1, is DGGITQSPKYLFRKEGQNVTLSCEQNLNHDAMYWYRQDPGQGLRLIYYSQIVNDFQKGDIAEGYSVSREKKESFPLTVTSAQKNPTAFYLCASTDTINTEAFFGQGTRLTVV.

In its sample, this clonotype was seen a few times. V and J are TRBV11-3 and TRBJ2-2; 8 bases are shared with TRBD1. This CDR3 has 14 residues. The V segment lost 6 bases and the J segment 8 bases; nucleotides outside the gene matches: 8. Per germline, CDR1 SGHNT and CDR2 YENEEA. This CDR3 reads CASSRQGISGELFF. CDR3 in DNA: TGTGCCAGCAGTCGACAGGGGATTTCGGGGGAGCTGTTTTTT. The variable domain in full, with the rest retrieved from reference TRBV11-3 and TRBJ2-2, is EAGVVQSPRYKIIEKKQPVAFWCNPISGHNTLYWYLQNLGQGPELLIRYENEEAVDDSQLPKDRFSAERLKGVDSTLKIQPAELGDSAVYLCASSRQGISGELFFGEGSRLTVL.

V is TRBV6-1 and J is TRBJ2-2; 9 nucleotides line up with TRBD2. The CDR3 has 17 residues. The ends lost 2 bases at V and 6 bases at J; junction bases unmatched: 10. Per the germline V gene, CDR1 is MNHNS and CDR2 is SASEGT. The chain's CDR3 is CASSEIWRGGLAGELFF. CDR3 in DNA: TGTGCCAGCAGTGAAATTTGGCGGGGGGGATTGGCCGGGGAGCTGTTTTTT.

The chain links TRBV20-1 to TRBJ2-5, with 8 bases aligning to TRBD2. Trimming took 1 base from V and 6 from J; bases not matched to a gene: 4. The CDR3 loop spans 13 amino acids. Germline V lookup: CDR1 DFQATT, CDR2 SNEGSKA (reference sequence). The CDR3 DNA sequence: TGCAGTGCTAGAGGAGCGGGAGAGAAGACCCAGTACTTC. It translates to CSARGAGEKTQYF.

V usage is TRBV7-2 and J usage is TRBJ1-1; D call uncertain. The V gene's germline CDR1 is SGHTA and CDR2 FQGNSA. With 2 bases removed from V and 0 bases from J, the gap between germline ends came to 7 bases. This CDR3 is built from 14 residues. The CDR3 sequence: CASSLPWMNTEAFF. The CDR3 region has the DNA TGTGCCAGCAGCTTACCCTGGATGAACACTGAAGCTTTCTTT.

This clonotype was seen a handful of times. V and J are TRBV4-1 and TRBJ1-2; 8 bases match TRBD1. The V and J ends lost 0 bases and 1 base, in that order; junction bases with no gene match: 4. Per germline, CDR1 MGHRA and CDR2 YSYEKL. There are 16 residues in the CDR3. CDR3 protein: CASSQDWDRINYGYTF. The CDR3 coding sequence is TGCGCCAGCAGCCAAGATTGGGACAGGATTAACTATGGCTACACCTTC.

A single count supports this clonotype. The chain has TRBV20-1 and TRBJ2-3; the D is unclear. This CDR3 is built from 13 residues. Germline V gene data show CDR1 as DFQATT and CDR2 as SNEGSKA (reference sequence). Between the trimmed V and J ends, which lost 6 bases and 1 base, there was a span of 11 bases. The CDR3 protein is CSAPHPGTDTQYF. The CDR3 bases are TGCAGTGCCCCACACCCGGGCACAGATACGCAGTATTTT.

There are a few counts of this clonotype. The rearrangement uses TRBV12-3 or TRBV12-4 and TRBJ1-2; D is ambiguous. V lost 6 bases to trimming and J lost 13 bases, with 18 bases between them. This CDR3 has 12 amino acids. The CDR3 here is CASRRTGLSSTF. In DNA, the CDR3 is TGTGCCAGCAGAAGGACCGGGTTAAGCTCCACCTTC.

The CDR3 protein is CASKIVLWGEAFF. The CDR3 DNA reads as TGTGCCAGCAAAATAGTTCTGTGGGGTGAAGCTTTCTTT. This chain joins TRBV6-5 and TRBJ1-1; D remains unclear. V was shortened by 7 bases and J by 7 bases, with 16 bases between the two germline ends. The CDR3 has 13 amino acids. The V gene's germline CDR1 is MNHEY and CDR2 SVGAGI.

The chain links TRBV20-1 to TRBJ2-3; D gene ambiguous. The germline gives CDR1 DFQATT, CDR2 SNEGSKA (reference sequence). CDR3 length: 15 residues. The germline V and J ends were trimmed by 3 bases and 0 bases, with 13 bases remaining between them. The CDR3 region is CSARGWTSSTDTQYF. CDR3 sequence (DNA): TGCAGTGCTAGGGGATGGACCTCTAGCACAGATACGCAGTATTTT.

This clonotype was detected only a few times. As DNA, the CDR3 is TGCGCCAGCAGCCAAGATCGGTGGGGGGCCGAGGAGACCCAGTACTTC. Protein: CASSQDRWGAEETQYF. The chain is built from TRBV4-1 and TRBJ2-5; D tentatively reads TRBD1 or TRBD2 (6 bases each). CDR3 length: 16 residues. Trimming removed 0 bases at V and 5 bases at J, with 16 bases between. Germline assignment: CDR1 MGHRA and CDR2 YSYEKL.

This clonotype has a handful of counts. The chain is built from TRBV29-1 and TRBJ1-1; D is undetermined. The CDR3 sequence is 11 residues long. The ends were cut back, 5 bases at V and 10 bases at J, with 14 bases in the middle. Per germline, CDR1 SQVTM and CDR2 ANQGSEA. The CDR3 is CSVLGFRGAFF. The CDR3 coding sequence is TGCAGCGTTTTGGGTTTTCGGGGAGCTTTCTTT.

The chain uses TRBV5-1 and TRBJ2-1; 13 bases line up with TRBD2. The CDR3 sequence is 16 residues long. The V segment lost 6 bases and the J segment 6 bases; nucleotides outside the gene matches: 9. Per the germline V gene, CDR1 is SGHRS and CDR2 is YFSETQ. Here the CDR3 DNA reads TGCGCCAGCACCTGGACTAGCGGGGGCCTCCGCAATGAGCAGTTCTTC. Its translation: CASTWTSGGLRNEQFF.

This clonotype was observed a few times. CDR3 nucleotides: TGCGCCAGCAGCCCCAGGGCTAGCGGGTATAATGAGCAGTTCTTC. This codes for CASSPRASGYNEQFF. The chain is built from TRBV5-1 and TRBJ2-1, with 8 positions matching TRBD2. Germline V gives CDR1 SGHRS, CDR2 YFSETQ. V lost 4 bases to trimming and J lost 7 bases; unmatched junction nucleotides: 10. This CDR3 has 15 residues. The full variable domain, completed using reference TRBV5-1 and TRBJ2-1, is KAGVTQTPRYLIKTRGQQVTLSCSPISGHRSVSWYQQTPGQGLQFLFEYFSETQRNKGNFPGRFSGRQFSNSRSEMNVSTLELGDSALYLCASSPRASGYNEQFFGPGTRLTVL.